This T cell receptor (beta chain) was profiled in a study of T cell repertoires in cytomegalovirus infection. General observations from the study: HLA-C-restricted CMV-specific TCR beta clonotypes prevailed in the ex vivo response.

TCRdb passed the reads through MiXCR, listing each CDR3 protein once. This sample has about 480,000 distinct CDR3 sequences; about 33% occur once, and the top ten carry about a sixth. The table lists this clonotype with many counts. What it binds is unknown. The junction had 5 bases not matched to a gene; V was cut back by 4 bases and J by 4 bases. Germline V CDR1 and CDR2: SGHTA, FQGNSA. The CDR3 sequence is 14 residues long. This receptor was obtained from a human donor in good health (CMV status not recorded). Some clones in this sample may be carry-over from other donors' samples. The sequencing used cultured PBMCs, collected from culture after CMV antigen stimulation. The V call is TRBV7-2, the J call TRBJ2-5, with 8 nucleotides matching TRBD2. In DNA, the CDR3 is TGTGCCAGCAGCTCGGGGGGGCTACGAGAGACCCAGTACTTC. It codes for CASSSGGLRETQYF.